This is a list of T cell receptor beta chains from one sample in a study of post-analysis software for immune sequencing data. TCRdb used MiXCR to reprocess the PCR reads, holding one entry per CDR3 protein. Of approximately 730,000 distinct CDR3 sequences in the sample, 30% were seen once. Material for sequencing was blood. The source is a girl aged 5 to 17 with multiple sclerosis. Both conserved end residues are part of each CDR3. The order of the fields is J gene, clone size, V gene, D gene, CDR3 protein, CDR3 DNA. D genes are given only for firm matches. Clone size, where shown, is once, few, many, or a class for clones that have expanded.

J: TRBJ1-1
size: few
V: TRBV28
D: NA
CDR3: CASSLVPQGATEAFF
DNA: TGTGCCAGCAGTTTGGTCCCCCAAGGAGCCACTGAAGCTTTCTTT

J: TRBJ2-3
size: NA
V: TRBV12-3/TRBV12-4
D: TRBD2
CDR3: CASASSGGPSTDTQYF
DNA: TGTGCCAGCGCGAGCTCGGGGGGGCCTAGCACAGATACGCAGTATTTT

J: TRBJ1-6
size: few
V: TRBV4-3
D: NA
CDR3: CASSQDRGNSPLHF
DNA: TGCGCCAGCAGCCAAGATCGGGGTAATTCACCCCTCCACTTT

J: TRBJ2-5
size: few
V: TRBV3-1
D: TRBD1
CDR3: CASSRDRTGTKETQYF
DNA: TGTGCCAGCAGCCGAGATCGGACAGGGACAAAAGAGACCCAGTACTTC

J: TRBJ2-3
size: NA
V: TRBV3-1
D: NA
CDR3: CASTPARPLNTDTQYF
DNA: TGTGCCAGCACGCCGGCTAGACCGCTAAACACAGATACGCAGTATTTT

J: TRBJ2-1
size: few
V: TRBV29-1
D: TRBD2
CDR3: CSVQPTSGSYNEQFF
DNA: TGCAGCGTTCAACCCACTAGCGGGAGCTACAATGAGCAGTTCTTC

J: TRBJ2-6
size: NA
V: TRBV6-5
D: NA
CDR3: CASSYGRNSGANVLTF
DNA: TGTGCCAGCAGCTACGGACGGAACTCTGGGGCCAACGTCCTGACTTTC

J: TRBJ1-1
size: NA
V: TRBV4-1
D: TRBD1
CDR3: CASSETTPGQGGTEAFF
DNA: TGCGCCAGCAGCGAAACGACGCCGGGACAGGGAGGGACTGAAGCTTTCTTT

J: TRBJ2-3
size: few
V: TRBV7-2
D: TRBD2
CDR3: CASSFDSGGADTQYF
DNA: TGTGCCAGCAGCTTTGATAGCGGGGGAGCAGATACGCAGTATTTT

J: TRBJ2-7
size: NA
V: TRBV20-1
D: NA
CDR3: CSARGQGSPRQYF
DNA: TGCAGTGCTAGAGGGCAGGGGAGTCCCCGACAGTACTTC

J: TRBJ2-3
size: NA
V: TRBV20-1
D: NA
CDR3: CSAESEEGTDTQYF
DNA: TGCAGTGCTGAGTCTGAGGAAGGTACAGATACGCAGTATTTT

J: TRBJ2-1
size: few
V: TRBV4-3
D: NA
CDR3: CASSQEFFRLQFF
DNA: TGCGCCAGCAGCCAAGAATTTTTCCGTCTCCAGTTCTTC

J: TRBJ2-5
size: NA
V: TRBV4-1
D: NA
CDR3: CASSQDGAASGRGTQYF
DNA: TGCGCCAGCAGCCAAGACGGTGCGGCTAGTGGGCGGGGGACCCAGTACTTC

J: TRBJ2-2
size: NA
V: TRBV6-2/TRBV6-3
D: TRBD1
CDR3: CASSYPGQGGGELFF
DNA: TGTGCCAGCAGTTACCCTGGACAGGGAGGAGGGGAGCTGTTTTTT

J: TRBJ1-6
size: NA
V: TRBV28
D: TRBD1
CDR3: CASSSTGQGRSPLHF
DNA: TGTGCCAGCAGTTCCACCGGACAGGGACGTTCACCCCTCCACTTT

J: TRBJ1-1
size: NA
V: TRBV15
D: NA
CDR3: CATSRDNPGASEAFF
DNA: TGTGCCACCAGCAGAGATAATCCCGGAGCATCTGAAGCTTTCTTT

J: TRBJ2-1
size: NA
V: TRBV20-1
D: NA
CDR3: CSNRDRDEQFF
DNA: TGCAGTAACCGGGACCGCGATGAGCAGTTCTTC

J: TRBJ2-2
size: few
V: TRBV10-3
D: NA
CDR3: CAMGDGVTGELFF
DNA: TGTGCCATGGGGGACGGAGTCACCGGGGAGCTGTTTTTT

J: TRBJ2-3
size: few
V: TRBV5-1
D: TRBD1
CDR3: CASSHATTGEVYTQYF
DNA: TGCGCCAGCAGCCACGCTACGACAGGGGAAGTGTATACGCAGTATTTT

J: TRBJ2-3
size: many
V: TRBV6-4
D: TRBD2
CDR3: CASSRLAGGSTDTQYF
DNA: TGTGCCAGCAGCCGACTAGCGGGAGGGAGCACAGATACGCAGTATTTT

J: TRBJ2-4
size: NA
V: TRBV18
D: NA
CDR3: CASSPPQALVKNIQYF
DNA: TGTGCCAGCTCACCACCACAGGCATTAGTCAAAAACATTCAGTACTTC

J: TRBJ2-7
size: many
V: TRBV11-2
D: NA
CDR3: CASSLGAAYEQYF
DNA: TGTGCCAGCAGCTTAGGGGCAGCCTACGAGCAGTACTTC

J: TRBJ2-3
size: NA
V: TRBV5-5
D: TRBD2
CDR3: CASSLGLALRDTQYF
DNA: TGTGCCAGCAGCTTGGGACTAGCATTGCGAGATACGCAGTATTTT

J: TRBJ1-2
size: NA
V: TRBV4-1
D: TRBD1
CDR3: CASSQGQGSFYGYTF
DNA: TGCGCCAGCAGCCAAGGACAGGGCAGTTTCTATGGCTACACCTTC

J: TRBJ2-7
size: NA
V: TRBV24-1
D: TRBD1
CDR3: CATSARGQGGSYEQYF
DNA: TGTGCCACCAGTGCCCGAGGACAGGGTGGATCCTACGAGCAGTACTTC

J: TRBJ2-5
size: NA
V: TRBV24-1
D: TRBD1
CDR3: CATSDPDGTVETQYF
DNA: TGTGCCACCAGTGACCCTGATGGGACAGTCGAGACCCAGTACTTC

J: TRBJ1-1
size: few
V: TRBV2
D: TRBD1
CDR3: CASSLLGQGASEAFF
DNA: TGTGCCAGCAGTCTACTTGGACAGGGGGCATCTGAAGCTTTCTTT

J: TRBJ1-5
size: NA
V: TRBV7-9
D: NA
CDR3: CASSPQSDRSNQPQHF
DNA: TGTGCCAGCAGCCCCCAATCTGACAGGAGCAATCAGCCCCAGCATTTT

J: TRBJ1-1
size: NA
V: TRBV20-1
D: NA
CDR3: CSARSTYRRGTEAFF
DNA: TGCAGTGCTAGATCCACCTATAGGAGAGGCACTGAAGCTTTCTTT

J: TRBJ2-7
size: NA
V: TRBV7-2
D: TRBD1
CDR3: CASSLRTGNSYNEQYF
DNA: TGTGCCAGCAGCCTGCGGACAGGGAACTCCTACAATGAGCAGTACTTC

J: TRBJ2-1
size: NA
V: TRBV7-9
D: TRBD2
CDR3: CASSPHSGRAYNEQFF
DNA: TGTGCCAGCAGCCCGCATAGCGGGAGGGCCTACAATGAGCAGTTCTTC

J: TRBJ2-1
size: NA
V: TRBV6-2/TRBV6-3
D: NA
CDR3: CASSFAGPRNEQFF
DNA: TGTGCCAGCAGTTTCGCGGGTCCTCGCAATGAGCAGTTCTTC

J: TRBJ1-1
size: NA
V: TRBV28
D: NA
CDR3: CASSSPGRRELEAFF
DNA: TGTGCCAGCAGTTCCCCAGGGCGCAGAGAGTTAGAAGCTTTCTTT

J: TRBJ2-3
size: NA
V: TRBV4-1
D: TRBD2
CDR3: CASSQEKRGTSGDTQYF
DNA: TGCGCCAGCAGCCAAGAGAAGCGGGGGACTTCCGGGGATACGCAGTATTTT

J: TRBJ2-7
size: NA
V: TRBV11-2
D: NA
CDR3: CASSLRAGHEQYF
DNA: TGTGCCAGCAGCTTAAGAGCCGGCCACGAGCAGTACTTC

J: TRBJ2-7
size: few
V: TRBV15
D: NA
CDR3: CATSRGVAYEQYF
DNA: TGTGCCACCAGCAGAGGGGTGGCCTACGAGCAGTACTTC

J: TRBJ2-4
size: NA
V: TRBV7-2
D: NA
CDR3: CASSLEWLAPQNIQYF
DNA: TGTGCCAGCAGCTTAGAATGGCTAGCTCCCCAAAACATTCAGTACTTC

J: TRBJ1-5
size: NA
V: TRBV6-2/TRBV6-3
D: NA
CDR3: CASSYSQTFRQPQHF
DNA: TGTGCCAGCAGTTACTCTCAAACCTTTAGACAGCCCCAGCATTTT

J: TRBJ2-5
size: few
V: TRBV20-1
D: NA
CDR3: CSARDREADQETQYF
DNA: TGCAGTGCTAGAGATAGGGAGGCGGACCAAGAGACCCAGTACTTC

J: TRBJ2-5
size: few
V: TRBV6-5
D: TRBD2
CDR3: CASSRTGGMKTQYF
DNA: TGTGCCAGCAGCCGAACCGGGGGGATGAAGACCCAGTACTTC

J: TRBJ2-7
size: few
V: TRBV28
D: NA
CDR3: CASSPVVGRTSYEQYF
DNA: TGTGCCAGCAGCCCCGTCGTTGGCAGAACTTCCTACGAGCAGTACTTC

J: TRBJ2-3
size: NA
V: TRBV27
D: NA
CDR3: CASSQPGGASRDTQYF
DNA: TGTGCCAGCAGTCAGCCCGGAGGCGCGTCGAGAGATACGCAGTATTTT

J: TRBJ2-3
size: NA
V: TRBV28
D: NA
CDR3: CASSTSGVGTQYF
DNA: TGTGCCAGCAGTACATCGGGAGTCGGTACGCAGTATTTT

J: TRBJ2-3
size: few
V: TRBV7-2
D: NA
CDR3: CASSLGRIQGGQYF
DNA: TGTGCCAGCAGCCTTGGGCGGATCCAAGGAGGGCAGTATTTT

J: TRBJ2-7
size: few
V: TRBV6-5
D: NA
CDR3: CASSYSAENSYEQYF
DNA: TGTGCCAGCAGTTACTCAGCAGAAAACTCCTACGAGCAGTACTTC

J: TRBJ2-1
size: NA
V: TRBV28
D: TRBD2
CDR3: CASSPGGRSSYNEQFF
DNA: TGTGCCAGCAGTCCCGGCGGGAGAAGCTCCTACAATGAGCAGTTCTTC

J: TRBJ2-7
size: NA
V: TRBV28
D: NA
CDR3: CASTRGWPNYEQYF
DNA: TGTGCCAGCACCCGAGGTTGGCCTAACTACGAGCAGTACTTC

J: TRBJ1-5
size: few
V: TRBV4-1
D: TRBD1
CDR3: CASSQDPGQGLGQPQHF
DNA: TGCGCCAGCAGCCAAGATCCCGGACAGGGGCTAGGTCAGCCCCAGCATTTT

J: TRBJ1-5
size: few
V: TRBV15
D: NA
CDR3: CATSRDKGDVGRQPQHF
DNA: TGTGCCACCAGCAGAGATAAGGGGGACGTCGGTCGTCAGCCCCAGCATTTT

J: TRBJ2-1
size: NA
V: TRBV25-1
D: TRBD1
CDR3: CASSERDRGGDEQFF
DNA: TGTGCCAGCAGTGAACGGGACAGGGGAGGCGATGAGCAGTTCTTC

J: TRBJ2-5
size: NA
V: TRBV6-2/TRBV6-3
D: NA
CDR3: CASSLAGMETQYF
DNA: TGTGCCAGCAGTCTGGCGGGGATGGAGACCCAGTACTTC

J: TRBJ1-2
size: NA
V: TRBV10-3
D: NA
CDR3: CATRAEGKGYTF
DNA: TGTGCCACCAGGGCGGAGGGTAAAGGCTACACCTTC

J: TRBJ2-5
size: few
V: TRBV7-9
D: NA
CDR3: CASSRGGFQGRQETQYF
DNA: TGTGCCAGCAGCAGGGGCGGGTTTCAGGGACGCCAAGAGACCCAGTACTTC

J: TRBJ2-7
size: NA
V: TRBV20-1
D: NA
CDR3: CSARDLIESPGNYEQYF
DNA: TGCAGTGCTAGAGATCTCATAGAATCCCCCGGGAACTACGAGCAGTACTTC

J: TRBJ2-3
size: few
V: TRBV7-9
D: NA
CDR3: CASSFAGGGNTDTQYF
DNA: TGTGCCAGCAGCTTCGCGGGTGGCGGGAACACAGATACGCAGTATTTT